The 22 T cell receptor beta chains given below trace back to one sample, sequenced in a study of cytomegalovirus exposure and HLA in healthy donors. In the PCR, 60 Vbeta and 13 Jbeta primers were used. TCRdb's copy holds only in-frame clones and misses some; the assay was immunoSEQ multiplex PCR. This sample has fewer than 110,000 clones, with approximately 85% found just once. Sequencing was performed on PBMCs. The source is a man aged 25 to 40 in good health and CMV-seronegative.

The chain uses TRBV5-1 and TRBJ2-1, with 11 bases identical to TRBD2. J gave up 3 bases and V 0 bases, and 20 bases lay outside the gene matches. Germline V lookup: CDR1 SGHRS, CDR2 YFSETQ. This CDR3 has 22 residues. The chain's CDR3 is CASSLGLAGLTPGVGFYNEQFF. Written as DNA, the CDR3 is TGCGCCAGCAGCTTGGGACTAGCGGGACTTACCCCCGGAGTGGGATTCTACAATGAGCAGTTCTTC.

The chain is built from TRBV10-3 and TRBJ2-7, with D possibly matching TRBD2 (6 bases). The CDR3 has 14 residues. Trimming removed 0 bases from V and 6 bases from J, with 12 bases in between. CDR1 and CDR2 (germline): ENHRY, SYGVKD. The CDR3 DNA follows: TGTGCCATCAGTGAGTCGGAGGGAGTCACCGAGCAGTACTTC. Its translation: CAISESEGVTEQYF.

The rearrangement links TRBV27 to TRBJ1-2; D call uncertain. Deletions cut 8 bases from V and 8 bases from J, with 27 bases between. The CDR3 loop spans 16 amino acids. Germline V gene data show CDR1 as MNHEY and CDR2 as SMNVEV (reference sequence). CDR3 amino acids: CASGSTTGGSKGGYTF. The DNA of the CDR3 is TGTGCCAGCGGATCAACCACGGGTGGGAGTAAAGGAGGCTACACCTTC.

The chain is built from TRBV7-9 and TRBJ2-5, with D uncertain. The V end lost 1 base, the J end lost 1 base, and 4 bases lay between the germline ends. CDR1 and CDR2 (germline): SEHNR, FQNEAQ (reference sequence). This CDR3 region has 13 residues. The CDR3 sequence is CASSLGAQETQYF. In nucleotides, the CDR3 is TGTGCCAGCAGCTTAGGGGCCCAAGAGACCCAGTACTTC.

The gene calls are TRBV5-6 and TRBJ1-5; D not resolved. The ends were cut back, 4 bases at V and 4 bases at J, with 15 bases in the middle. Germline CDR1 and CDR2: SGHDT and YYEEEE. This CDR3 region has 15 residues. This CDR3 reads CASSVGGSRNQPQHF. In nucleotides, the CDR3 is TGTGCCAGCAGCGTGGGAGGGAGCAGAAATCAGCCCCAGCATTTT.

In this sample, this clone turned up a few times. The chain has TRBV2 and TRBJ2-4; 8 bases are a match to TRBD1. The germline V gene has CDR1 SNHLY and CDR2 FYNNEI. The CDR3 extends over 14 amino acids. V dropped 6 bases and J dropped 1; count of bases not matched to a gene: 2. CDR3 DNA sequence: TGTGCCAGCAGGGGACAGGCTGCCAAAAACATTCAGTACTTC. Its translation is CASRGQAAKNIQYF.

This clone was observed a few times. The chain couples TRBV4-3 to TRBJ2-5, with D perhaps TRBD2 (5 bases). CDR1 and CDR2 (germline): LGHNA, YSLEER. The CDR3 runs 14 residues. The V end lost 4 bases, the J end lost 1 base, and 10 bases lay between the germline ends. The CDR3 DNA is TGCGCCAGCAGCCGACGACTAACCCAAGAGACCCAGTACTTC. This gives the protein CASSRRLTQETQYF.

The rearrangement joins TRBV5-1 to TRBJ2-6; 8 bases fit TRBD1. The length of the CDR3 is 17 residues. V lost 3 bases, J lost 0 bases, and 5 bases stayed unmatched. The germline V gene encodes CDR1 SGHRS and CDR2 YFSETQ. The CDR3 loop reads CASSSRQGTSGANVLTF. The CDR3 region has the DNA TGCGCCAGCAGCTCACGACAGGGGACCTCTGGGGCCAACGTCCTGACTTTC.

The chain carries TRBV2 and TRBJ1-6; D perhaps matches TRBD1 (5 bases). This CDR3 is 14 amino acids long. Trimming pared 3 bases from V and 11 bases from J, leaving 14 bases between. Germline values: CDR1 SNHLY, CDR2 FYNNEI. CDR3 nucleotides: TGTGCCAGCAGTGATCAGGGTTTATGGACACCCCTCCACTTT. Its protein is CASSDQGLWTPLHF. The full variable domain, its missing parts supplied by reference TRBV2 and TRBJ1-6, is EPEVTQTPSHQVTQMGQEVILRCVPISNHLYFYWYRQILGQKVEFLVSFYNNEISEKSEIFDDQFSVERPDGSNFTLKIRSTKLEDSAMYFCASSDQGLWTPLHFGNGTRLTVT.

The chain carries TRBV30 and TRBJ2-1, with 7 bases aligning to TRBD1. J lost 0 bases, V lost 8 bases, and 7 bases had no gene match. The V gene's germline CDR1 is GTSNPN and CDR2 SVGIG (reference sequence). CDR3 length: 14 residues. CDR3: CAGTGDSSYNEQFF. In DNA, the CDR3 is TGTGCCGGCACAGGGGACAGCTCCTACAATGAGCAGTTCTTC.

This chain links TRBV18 with TRBJ1-4, with 8 bases lining up with TRBD1. CDR1 and CDR2 from the germline V gene are KGHSH and LQKENI. The CDR3 runs 16 residues. V dropped 3 bases and J dropped 8; count of bases not matched to a gene: 11. CDR3 in amino acids: CASSPTEHRGKEKLFF. CDR3 bases: TGTGCCAGCTCACCCACCGAACACAGGGGGAAGGAAAAACTGTTTTTT.

The chain has TRBV6-5 and TRBJ1-1, with 8 bases matching TRBD1. V dropped 7 bases and J dropped 4; count of bases not matched to a gene: 5. Germline V lookup: CDR1 MNHEY, CDR2 SVGAGI. This CDR3 is 13 amino acids long. The CDR3 sequence: CASNQGAGTEAFF. The CDR3 DNA is TGTGCCAGCAACCAGGGGGCGGGCACTGAAGCTTTCTTT.

CDR3 bases: TGTGCCAGCAGCCTCTGGGGCCCGACCCAAGAGACCCAGTACTTC. This translates into CASSLWGPTQETQYF. The genes are TRBV28 and TRBJ2-5; perhaps TRBD1 as D (5 bases). From germline, CDR1 is MDHEN and CDR2 SYDVKM. The V end lost 6 bases, the J end lost 1 base, and 15 bases lay between the germline ends. This CDR3 has 15 amino acids.

The chain joins TRBV5-1 to TRBJ2-5, with 7 bases identical to TRBD1. V lost 2 bases and J lost 0; bases outside the gene matches: 1. There are 14 residues in the CDR3. Per germline, CDR1 SGHRS and CDR2 YFSETQ. CDR3 loop: CASSFGTDQETQYF. CDR3 bases: TGCGCCAGCAGCTTTGGGACAGACCAAGAGACCCAGTACTTC. Together with reference TRBV5-1 and TRBJ2-5, the CDR3 gives the full variable domain: KAGVTQTPRYLIKTRGQQVTLSCSPISGHRSVSWYQQTPGQGLQFLFEYFSETQRNKGNFPGRFSGRQFSNSRSEMNVSTLELGDSALYLCASSFGTDQETQYFGPGTRLLVL.

The rearrangement uses TRBV7-9 and TRBJ1-4, with 10 bases matching TRBD1. The CDR3 spans 19 residues. Germline V gene data show CDR1 as SEHNR and CDR2 as FQNEAQ (reference sequence). Unmatched junction bases numbered 12, after V lost 5 bases and J lost 0 bases. The CDR3 DNA reads as TGTGCCAGCAGCGGCCGGGACAGGGGAAAGGGGGCAACTAATGAAAAACTGTTTTTT. Translation gives CASSGRDRGKGATNEKLFF.

About this clone: At the DNA level, this CDR3 is encoded by other sequences in the same sample as well. V gene TRBV6-5 combines with J gene TRBJ1-1, with D possibly TRBD1 on 5 matching bases. The CDR3 runs to 14 residues. Germline V gene lookup returns CDR1 MNHEY and CDR2 SVGAGI. Trimming removed 1 base at V and 2 bases at J, with 8 bases between. Here the CDR3 reads CASSYLQGNTEAFF. Written as DNA, the CDR3 is TGTGCCAGCAGTTACTTGCAGGGCAACACTGAAGCTTTCTTT.

The V gene is TRBV10-3, the J gene TRBJ2-1, with D perhaps TRBD2 (6 bases). V was clipped by 4 bases and J by 8 bases, with 12 bases between them. Germline CDR1 is ENHRY and CDR2 is SYGVKD. This CDR3 is 13 amino acids long. CDR3 amino acids: CAISVRLGDEQFF. The DNA for the CDR3 is TGTGCCATCAGTGTGAGACTAGGCGATGAGCAGTTCTTC.

This chain connects TRBV7-9 to TRBJ2-2; the match to TRBD2 covers 8 bases. Germline CDR1 reads SEHNR; CDR2 reads FQNEAQ (reference sequence). The CDR3 contains 19 residues. The V gene end was trimmed by 1 base and the J gene end by 0 bases; junction bases not matched to a gene: 10. In DNA form, the CDR3 reads TGTGCCAGCAGCTTAGGGTACACTAGCGGTTTGGCGAACACCGGGGAGCTGTTTTTT. Encoded protein: CASSLGYTSGLANTGELFF.

This clone appeared a single time. V is TRBV5-1 and J is TRBJ2-7, with TRBD2 matching 9 bases. CDR1 and CDR2 (germline): SGHRS, YFSETQ. V dropped 4 bases and J dropped 2; count of bases not matched to a gene: 7. CDR3 length: 15 residues. CDR3 loop: CASSQASGETYEQYF. The CDR3 nucleotides are TGCGCCAGCAGCCAAGCTAGCGGGGAAACCTACGAGCAGTACTTC. Combining the CDR3 with reference TRBV5-1 and TRBJ2-7 gives the whole variable domain KAGVTQTPRYLIKTRGQQVTLSCSPISGHRSVSWYQQTPGQGLQFLFEYFSETQRNKGNFPGRFSGRQFSNSRSEMNVSTLELGDSALYLCASSQASGETYEQYFGPGTRLTVT.

The chain links TRBV9 to TRBJ2-1; D not resolved. Trimming pared 3 bases from V and 8 bases from J, leaving 12 bases between. The CDR3 sequence is 13 residues long. Germline V gives CDR1 SGDLS, CDR2 YYNGEE. The DNA for the CDR3 is TGTGCCAGCAGCGCCGTCGCGGTTGATGAGCAGTTCTTC. Residues: CASSAVAVDEQFF.

The genes are TRBV5-1 and TRBJ1-4; D is possibly TRBD1 (6 bases). Germline loops: CDR1 SGHRS, CDR2 YFSETQ. V was shortened by 4 bases and J by 8 bases, with 15 bases between the two germline ends. The CDR3 runs 14 residues. The CDR3 here is CASSAAGVGEKLFF. The CDR3 DNA sequence: TGCGCCAGCAGCGCTGCAGGGGTTGGGGAAAAACTGTTTTTT.

The chain links TRBV9 to TRBJ2-7, with 7 bases matching TRBD1. CDR3 size: 12 residues. V shed 7 bases, J shed 7 bases, and the junction held 8 bases outside the gene matches. CDR1 SGDLS and CDR2 YYNGEE come from the germline V gene. CDR3 protein: CASGKGALEQYF. CDR3 sequence (DNA): TGTGCCAGCGGAAAGGGGGCTTTGGAGCAGTACTTC.